A selection of T cell receptor beta chains follows, all from one sample in a study of glioma-infiltrating T cells. MiXCR was run by TCRdb on the multiplex PCR reads, yielding one entry per CDR3 protein. The table shows around 350,000 distinct CDR3 sequences, with roughly two fifths occurring only once. The sample consisted of glioma tissue, nonneoplastic brain tissue, or PBMCs (not recorded which). The receptors were gathered from a human donor with low-grade glioma or glioblastoma, undergoing nonglioma brain surgery, or in good health (not recorded which). CDR3s include the opening cysteine and the closing phenylalanine or tryptophan. The D gene is left open where the match is weak. Rows give clone size only sometimes, using once, few, many, or a class for an expanded clone.

d_gene,abundance,v_gene,j_gene,CDR3aa,CDR3nt
-,few,TRBV28,TRBJ2-6,CASSLPGGPVSGANVLTF,TGTGCCAGCAGTTTACCAGGAGGCCCCGTCTCTGGGGCCAACGTCCTGACTTTC
-,-,TRBV20-1,TRBJ2-1,CSSPPNGNEQFF,TGCAGTTCCCCCCCAAACGGCAATGAGCAGTTCTTC
TRBD2,-,TRBV6-2/TRBV6-3,TRBJ2-7,CVSSRLAGGPEQYF,TGTGTTAGCAGTCGACTAGCGGGAGGTCCCGAGCAGTACTTC
TRBD2,-,TRBV12-3/TRBV12-4,TRBJ2-1,CASSFRLAGREQFF,TGTGCCAGCAGTTTTCGACTAGCGGGGCGGGAGCAGTTCTTC
-,-,TRBV28,TRBJ2-2,CAGSLEGPGELFF,TGTGCCGGCAGTTTAGAAGGGCCTGGGGAGCTGTTTTTT
-,few,TRBV12-3/TRBV12-4,TRBJ1-6,CASSLWGDGSPLHF,TGTGCCAGCAGTTTATGGGGAGACGGTTCACCCCTCCACTTT
TRBD1,-,TRBV28,TRBJ2-5,CASSSPYPDRVMTETQYF,TGTGCCAGCAGTTCCCCATATCCGGACAGGGTGATGACGGAGACCCAGTACTTC
TRBD1,-,TRBV27,TRBJ2-3,CASSRIVQPGTGRPDTQYF,TGTGCCAGCAGTCGTATAGTTCAACCCGGGACAGGGAGACCAGATACGCAGTATTTT
-,-,TRBV11-1,TRBJ1-5,CASSLEAEQPQHF,TGTGCCAGCAGCTTAGAGGCGGAACAGCCCCAGCATTTT
-,few,TRBV15,TRBJ2-3,CATSRASAGGARGDTQYF,TGTGCCACCAGCAGAGCTAGTGCAGGTGGGGCGAGAGGAGATACGCAGTATTTT
-,-,TRBV7-2,TRBJ2-5,CASSLATPGLLQETQYF,TGTGCCAGCAGCTTAGCGACCCCGGGACTCCTACAAGAGACCCAGTACTTC
-,-,TRBV7-8,TRBJ2-3,CASSKQVPDTQYF,TGTGCCAGCAGCAAACAGGTTCCAGATACGCAGTATTTT
TRBD2,-,TRBV12-3/TRBV12-4,TRBJ2-1,CASSAIKTSGRLSYNEQLF,TGTGCCAGCAGTGCTATAAAGACTAGCGGGAGACTATCCTACAATGAGCAGCTCTTC
TRBD1,-,TRBV15,TRBJ2-1,CATSSLGTGGNQEQFF,TGTGCCACCAGCAGTCTCGGGACAGGGGGGAATCAGGAGCAGTTCTTC
-,-,TRBV28,TRBJ2-7,CASSSSLSPSEQYF,TGTGCCAGCAGTTCTTCACTATCCCCCTCCGAGCAGTACTTC
-,-,TRBV2,TRBJ1-1,CASKADMDTEAFF,TGTGCCAGCAAAGCAGACATGGACACTGAAGCTTTCTTT
-,once,TRBV20-1,TRBJ2-5,CSARDPGVRTGTQYF,TGCAGTGCTAGAGATCCCGGGGTCCGTACGGGGACCCAGTACTTC
TRBD1,-,TRBV27,TRBJ2-5,CASSFPTLRDRGETEYF,TGTGCCAGCAGTTTTCCAACCCTCCGGGACAGGGGGGAGACCGAGTACTTC
-,-,TRBV7-3,TRBJ1-1,CASSPEGGRIETFF,TGTGCCAGCAGCCCCGAGGGGGGGAGGATAGAAACTTTCTTT
-,few,TRBV4-2,TRBJ2-2,CASSHGVDRDTGELFF,TGTGCCAGCAGCCATGGGGTGGACAGAGACACCGGGGAGCTGTTTTTT
-,-,TRBV29-1,TRBJ2-7,CSVGWGNEQYF,TGCAGCGTTGGTTGGGGAAACGAGCAGTACTTC
TRBD1,many,TRBV20-1,TRBJ1-1,CSARDPGTGNTEAFF,TGCAGTGCTAGAGATCCGGGGACAGGGAACACTGAAGCTTTCTTT
TRBD2,many,TRBV28,TRBJ2-7,CATLPPGTNEQYF,TGTGCCACCCTTCCCCCAGGGACTAACGAGCAGTACTTC
TRBD2,-,TRBV28,TRBJ2-2,CANSLGLAGDRATGELFF,TGTGCCAACAGTTTAGGACTAGCGGGAGACCGCGCCACCGGGGAGCTGTTTTTT
TRBD2,few,TRBV20-1,TRBJ2-7,CSARKSAGSDEQYF,TGCAGTGCTAGAAAATCAGCGGGAAGTGACGAGCAGTACTTC
TRBD2,few,TRBV7-6,TRBJ2-3,CASSSPSGGRGDTQYF,TGTGCCAGCAGCTCCCCTAGCGGGGGGCGGGGAGATACGCAGTATTTT
-,many,TRBV20-1,TRBJ2-1,CSAREGIDYNEQFF,TGCAGTGCTAGAGAAGGGATAGACTACAATGAGCAGTTCTTC
-,-,TRBV20-1,TRBJ2-2,CSAPQVFNTWELFF,TGCAGTGCCCCTCAGGTGTTTAACACCTGGGAGCTGTTTTTT
-,many,TRBV6-1,TRBJ2-7,CASSPGYYEQYF,TGTGCCAGCAGTCCCGGTTACTACGAGCAGTACTTC
-,-,TRBV29-1,TRBJ2-1,CSQRGRFSYNEQFF,TGCAGCCAACGGGGAAGGTTCTCCTACAATGAGCAGTTCTTC
-,many,TRBV7-2,TRBJ1-5,CASSTTGPYQPQHF,TGTGCCAGCAGCACGACAGGCCCCTATCAGCCCCAGCATTTT
-,-,TRBV20-1,TRBJ2-7,CSARVGGAGDEQYF,TGCAGTGCTAGAGTGGGGGGGGCTGGTGACGAGCAGTACTTC
TRBD1,many,TRBV20-1,TRBJ1-1,CSARRGGINTEAFF,TGCAGTGCTAGACGAGGGGGCATCAACACTGAAGCTTTCTTT
TRBD2,many,TRBV6-2/TRBV6-3,TRBJ2-7,CASTQLAGGFYEQYF,TGTGCCAGCACCCAACTAGCGGGAGGATTCTACGAGCAGTACTTC
TRBD2,-,TRBV29-1,TRBJ2-1,CSVGATSGLYNEQFF,TGCAGCGTTGGGGCGACTAGCGGGCTCTACAATGAGCAGTTCTTC
-,few,TRBV6-1,TRBJ1-2,CASSFSGADYGYTF,TGTGCCAGCAGTTTTTCGGGGGCGGACTATGGCTACACCTTC
-,few,TRBV6-2/TRBV6-3,TRBJ2-1,CASSYALSSEQSSYNEQFF,TGTGCCAGCAGTTACGCCCTATCCTCCGAACAGAGCTCCTACAATGAGCAGTTCTTC
-,-,TRBV5-1,TRBJ1-1,CASSFQQGMNTEAFF,TGCGCCAGCAGCTTCCAACAGGGCATGAACACTGAAGCTTTCTTT
TRBD2,-,TRBV28,TRBJ2-5,CASSFHFPVEAAGGFQETQYF,TGTGCCAGCAGCTTCCATTTCCCCGTCGAGGCCGCGGGAGGATTCCAAGAGACCCAGTACTTC
-,-,TRBV20-1,TRBJ1-2,CSAPDEINYGYTF,TGCAGTGCACCCGACGAAATTAACTATGGCTACACCTTC
-,-,TRBV28,TRBJ2-1,CASILPTLKVGPYNEQFF,TGTGCCAGCATTTTACCGACCCTGAAGGTGGGTCCCTACAATGAGCAGTTCTTC
-,-,TRBV5-1,TRBJ1-1,CASSLEHGYTEAFF,TGCGCCAGCAGCTTGGAACATGGTTACACTGAAGCTTTCTTT
-,many,TRBV15,TRBJ2-7,CATSRGRRGEQYF,TGTGCCACCAGCAGAGGCCGCCGGGGCGAGCAGTACTTC
-,-,TRBV28,TRBJ2-7,CASSLLAGIFYEQYF,TGTGCCAGCAGTTTACTCGCGGGGATCTTCTACGAGCAGTACTTC
-,many,TRBV6-1,TRBJ1-5,CASSYGGPDQPQHF,TGTGCCAGCAGTTACGGGGGTCCGGATCAGCCCCAGCATTTT
-,-,TRBV7-2,TRBJ2-4,CASSFDGGNIQYF,TGTGCCAGCAGCTTCGATGGGGGAAACATTCAGTACTTC
-,few,TRBV7-2,TRBJ1-2,CASSLFRGVGADGYTF,TGTGCCAGCAGCTTATTCCGAGGTGTTGGAGCGGATGGCTACACCTTC
TRBD2,many,TRBV28,TRBJ2-3,CASSPGLAGSTDTQYF,TGTGCCAGCAGCCCGGGACTAGCGGGATCCACAGATACGCAGTATTTT
-,many,TRBV6-2/TRBV6-3,TRBJ2-1,CASSYPAGQFF,TGTGCCAGCAGTTACCCGGCTGGGCAGTTCTTC
-,-,TRBV7-9,TRBJ1-5,CASSAGAYSNQPQHF,TGTGCCAGCAGCGCCGGGGCCTATAGCAATCAGCCCCAGCATTTT
-,-,TRBV3-1,TRBJ2-4,CASSPWKATNIQYF,TGTGCCAGCAGCCCCTGGAAGGCGACAAACATTCAGTACTTC
TRBD2,few,TRBV28,TRBJ2-3,CASSPGGAGYTDTQYF,TGTGCCAGCAGTCCCGGGGGGGCGGGATACACAGATACGCAGTATTTT
-,-,TRBV7-2,TRBJ1-2,CASSYRKYGYTF,TGTGCCAGCAGCTATAGAAAATATGGCTACACCTTC
TRBD1,-,TRBV27,TRBJ1-5,CASSPGTGVNQPQHF,TGTGCCAGCAGCCCCGGGACAGGGGTCAATCAGCCCCAGCATTTT
-,many,TRBV28,TRBJ1-1,CASSEGRRTEAFF,TGTGCCAGCAGTGAGGGACGGAGAACTGAAGCTTTCTTT